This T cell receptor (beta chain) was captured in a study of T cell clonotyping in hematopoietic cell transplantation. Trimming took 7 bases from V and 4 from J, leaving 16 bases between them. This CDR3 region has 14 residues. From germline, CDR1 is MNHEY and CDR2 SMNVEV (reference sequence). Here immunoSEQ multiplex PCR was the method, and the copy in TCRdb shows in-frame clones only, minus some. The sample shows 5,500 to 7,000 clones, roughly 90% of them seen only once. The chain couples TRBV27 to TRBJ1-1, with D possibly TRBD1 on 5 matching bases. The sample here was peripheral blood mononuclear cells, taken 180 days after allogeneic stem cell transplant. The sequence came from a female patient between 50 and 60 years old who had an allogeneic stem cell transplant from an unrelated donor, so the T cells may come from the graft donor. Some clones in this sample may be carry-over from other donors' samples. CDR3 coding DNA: TGTGCCAGCACTTCAGGGTATCGGAGCACTGAAGCTTTCTTT. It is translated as CASTSGYRSTEAFF.